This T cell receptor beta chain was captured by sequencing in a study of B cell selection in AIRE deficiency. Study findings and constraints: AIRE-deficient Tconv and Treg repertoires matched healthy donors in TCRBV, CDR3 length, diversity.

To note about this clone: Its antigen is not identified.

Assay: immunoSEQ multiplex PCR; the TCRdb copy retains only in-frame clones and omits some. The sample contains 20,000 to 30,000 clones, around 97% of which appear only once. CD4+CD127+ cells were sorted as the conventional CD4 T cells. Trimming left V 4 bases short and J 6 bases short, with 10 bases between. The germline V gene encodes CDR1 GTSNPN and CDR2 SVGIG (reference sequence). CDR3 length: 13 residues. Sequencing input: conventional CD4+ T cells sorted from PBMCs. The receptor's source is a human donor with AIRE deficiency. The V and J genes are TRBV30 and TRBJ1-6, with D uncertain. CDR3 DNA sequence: TGTGCCTGGAAGGAAGGGTTTAATTCACCCCTCCACTTT. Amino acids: CAWKEGFNSPLHF.